A single T cell receptor (beta chain) is shown here with its context. Data came from immunoSEQ multiplex PCR; TCRdb stores just in-frame clones and leaves some out. Found here are tens of thousands of clones, around 94% of them singletons; the top ten hold approximately 0.72%. The record originates from a study of lymphopenia after photon versus proton radiotherapy. Germline-derived CDR1 and CDR2 are KGHSH and LQKENI. V lost 0 bases to trimming and J lost 8 bases, with 13 bases between them. The CDR3 has 14 residues. The chain is built from TRBV18 and TRBJ1-2; D possibly corresponds to TRBD1 (5 bases). Here the sequenced sample was peripheral blood, taken from a patient treated with photon-based radiotherapy. The source is a woman in her 50s with cholangiocarcinoma. Here the CDR3 reads CASSPPGREDGYTF. As DNA, the CDR3 is TGTGCCAGCTCACCACCGGGCAGGGAAGACGGCTACACCTTC. The whole variable domain, filled in from reference TRBV18 and TRBJ1-2, reads NAGVMQNPRHLVRRRGQEARLRCSPMKGHSHVYWYRQLPEEGLKFMVYLQKENIIDESGMPKERFSAEFPKEGPSILRIQQVVRGDSAAYFCASSPPGREDGYTFGSGTRLTVV.